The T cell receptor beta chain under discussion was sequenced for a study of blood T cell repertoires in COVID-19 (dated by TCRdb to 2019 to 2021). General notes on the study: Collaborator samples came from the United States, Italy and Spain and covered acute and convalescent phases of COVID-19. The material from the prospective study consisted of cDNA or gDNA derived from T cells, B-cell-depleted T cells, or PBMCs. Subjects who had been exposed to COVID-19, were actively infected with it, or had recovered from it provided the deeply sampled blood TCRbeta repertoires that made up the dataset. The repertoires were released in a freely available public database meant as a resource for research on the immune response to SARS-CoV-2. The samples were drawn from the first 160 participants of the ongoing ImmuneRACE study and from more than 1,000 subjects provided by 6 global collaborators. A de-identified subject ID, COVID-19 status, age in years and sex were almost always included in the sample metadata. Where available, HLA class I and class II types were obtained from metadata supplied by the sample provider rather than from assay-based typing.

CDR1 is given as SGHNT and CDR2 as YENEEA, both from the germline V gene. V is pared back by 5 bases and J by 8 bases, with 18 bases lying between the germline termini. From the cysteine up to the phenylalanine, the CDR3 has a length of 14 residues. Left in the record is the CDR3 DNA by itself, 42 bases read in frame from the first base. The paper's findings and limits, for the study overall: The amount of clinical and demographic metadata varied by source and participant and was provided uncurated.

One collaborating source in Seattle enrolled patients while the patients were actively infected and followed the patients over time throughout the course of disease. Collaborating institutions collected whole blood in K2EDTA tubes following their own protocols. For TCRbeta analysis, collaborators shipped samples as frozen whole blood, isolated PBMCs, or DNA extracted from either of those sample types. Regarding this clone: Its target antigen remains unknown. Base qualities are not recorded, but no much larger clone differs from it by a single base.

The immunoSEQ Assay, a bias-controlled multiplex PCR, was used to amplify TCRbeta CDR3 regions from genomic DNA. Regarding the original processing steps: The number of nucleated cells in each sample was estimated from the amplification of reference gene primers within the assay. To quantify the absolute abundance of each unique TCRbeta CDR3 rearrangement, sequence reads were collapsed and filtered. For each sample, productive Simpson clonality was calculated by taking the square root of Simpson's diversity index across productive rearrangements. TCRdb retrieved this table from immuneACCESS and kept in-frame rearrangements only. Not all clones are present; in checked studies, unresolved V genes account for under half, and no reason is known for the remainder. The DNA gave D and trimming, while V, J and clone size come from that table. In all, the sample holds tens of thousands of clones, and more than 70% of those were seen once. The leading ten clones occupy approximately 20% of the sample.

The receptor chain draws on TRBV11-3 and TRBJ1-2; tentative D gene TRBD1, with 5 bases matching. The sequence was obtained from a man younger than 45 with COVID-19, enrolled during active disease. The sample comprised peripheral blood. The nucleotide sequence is TGTGCCAGCAGCCCCGGGACTCAAGGCGTGGGCTACACCTTC. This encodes CASSPGTQGVGYTF.